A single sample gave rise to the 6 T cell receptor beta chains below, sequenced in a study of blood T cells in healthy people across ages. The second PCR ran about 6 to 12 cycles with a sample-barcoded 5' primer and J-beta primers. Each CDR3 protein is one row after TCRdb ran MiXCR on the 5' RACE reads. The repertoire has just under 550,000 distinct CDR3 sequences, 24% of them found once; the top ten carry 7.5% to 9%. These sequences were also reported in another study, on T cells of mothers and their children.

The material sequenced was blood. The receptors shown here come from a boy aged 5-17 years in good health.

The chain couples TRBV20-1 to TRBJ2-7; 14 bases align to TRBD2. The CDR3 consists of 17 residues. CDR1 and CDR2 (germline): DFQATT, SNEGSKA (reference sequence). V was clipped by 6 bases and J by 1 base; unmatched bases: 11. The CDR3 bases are TGCAGTGCAGCGGGGACTAGCGGGGGTAGCTGGTCCTACGAGCAGTACTTC. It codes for CSAAGTSGGSWSYEQYF.

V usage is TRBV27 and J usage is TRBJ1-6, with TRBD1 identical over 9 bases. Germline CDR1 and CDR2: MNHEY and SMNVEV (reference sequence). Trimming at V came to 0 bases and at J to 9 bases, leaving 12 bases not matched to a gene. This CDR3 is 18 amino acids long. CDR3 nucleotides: TGTGCCAGCAGTTTATCGGGGGGACAGGGAGTTATGGGTTCACCCCTCCACTTT. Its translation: CASSLSGGQGVMGSPLHF.

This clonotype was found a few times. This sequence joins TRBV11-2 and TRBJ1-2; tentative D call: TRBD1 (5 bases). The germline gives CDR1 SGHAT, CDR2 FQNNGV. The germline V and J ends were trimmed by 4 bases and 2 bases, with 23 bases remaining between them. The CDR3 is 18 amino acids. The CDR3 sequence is CASSSLRRQSKGNYGYTF. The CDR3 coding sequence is TGTGCCAGCAGCTCCCTACGACGACAGTCCAAGGGGAACTATGGCTACACCTTC.

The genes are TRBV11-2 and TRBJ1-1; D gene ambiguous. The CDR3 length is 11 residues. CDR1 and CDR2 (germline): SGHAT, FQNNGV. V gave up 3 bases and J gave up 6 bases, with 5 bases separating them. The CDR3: CASSFRAEAFF. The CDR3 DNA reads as TGTGCCAGCAGCTTCCGGGCTGAAGCTTTCTTT. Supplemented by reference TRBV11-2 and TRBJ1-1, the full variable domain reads EAGVAQSPRYKIIEKRQSVAFWCNPISGHATLYWYQQILGQGPKLLIQFQNNGVVDDSQLPKDRFSAERLKGVDSTLKIQPAKLEDSAVYLCASSFRAEAFFGQGTRLTVV.

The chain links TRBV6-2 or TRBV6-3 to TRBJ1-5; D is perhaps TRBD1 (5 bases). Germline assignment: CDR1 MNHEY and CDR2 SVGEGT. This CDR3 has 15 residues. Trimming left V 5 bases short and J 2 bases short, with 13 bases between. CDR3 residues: CASSPGAGRNQPQHF. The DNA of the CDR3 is TGTGCCAGCAGTCCCGGGGCGGGGCGCAATCAGCCCCAGCATTTT.

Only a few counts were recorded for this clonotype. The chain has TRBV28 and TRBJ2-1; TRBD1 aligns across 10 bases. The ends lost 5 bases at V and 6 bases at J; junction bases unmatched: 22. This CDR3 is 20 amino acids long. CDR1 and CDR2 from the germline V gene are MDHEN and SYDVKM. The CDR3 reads CASSHPSGQGRRLGSNEQFF. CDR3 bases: TGTGCCAGCAGTCATCCTTCGGGACAGGGGCGGAGGCTAGGGTCCAATGAGCAGTTCTTC.